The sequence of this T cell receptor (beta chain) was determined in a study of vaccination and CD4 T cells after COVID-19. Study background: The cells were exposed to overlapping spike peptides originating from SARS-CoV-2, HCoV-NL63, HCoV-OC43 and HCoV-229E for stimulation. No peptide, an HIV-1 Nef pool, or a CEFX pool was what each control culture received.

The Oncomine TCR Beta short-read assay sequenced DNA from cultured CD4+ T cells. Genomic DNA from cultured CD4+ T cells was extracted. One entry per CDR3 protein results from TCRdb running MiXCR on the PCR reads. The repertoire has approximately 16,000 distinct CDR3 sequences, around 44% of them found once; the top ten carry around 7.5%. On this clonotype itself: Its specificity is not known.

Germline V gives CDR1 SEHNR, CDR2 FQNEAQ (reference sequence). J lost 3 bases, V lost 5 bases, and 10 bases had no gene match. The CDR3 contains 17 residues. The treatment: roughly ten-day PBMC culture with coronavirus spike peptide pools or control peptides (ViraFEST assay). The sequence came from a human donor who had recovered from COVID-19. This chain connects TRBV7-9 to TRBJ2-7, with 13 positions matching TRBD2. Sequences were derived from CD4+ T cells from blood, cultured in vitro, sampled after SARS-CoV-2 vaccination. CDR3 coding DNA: TGTGCCAGCAGCCACACTAGCGGGAGGGCCAAAGGCTACGAGCAGTACTTC. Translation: CASSHTSGRAKGYEQYF.